Reported below is one T cell receptor (beta chain). The antigen is not known. This sample is part of a study of cytomegalovirus exposure and HLA in healthy donors. Study-level results: Presence/absence analyses assumed roughly uniform sequencing depth across donors, which may not hold. Fewer N-insertions (relative to the approximately 700-donor mean) were reportedly seen in an Asian-associated ancestry cluster in a later analysis. Some TCR beta chains (164 of them) were listed as cytomegalovirus-associated.

Germline V gives CDR1 SGHNT, CDR2 YYREEE (reference sequence). There are 14 residues in the CDR3. V was cut by 2 bases and J by 2 bases, with 8 bases left in between. Use of 60 Vbeta and 13 Jbeta primers characterized the PCR. Profiling relied on immunoSEQ multiplex PCR, and the TCRdb table lists in-frame clones only, not all of them. The sample lists 150,000 to 200,000 clones, 75% to 90% seen once, with roughly 2% in the top ten. The TCR originated in a human donor in good health. This chain links TRBV5-4 with TRBJ1-5; a possible D gene is TRBD1 (5 bases). The sequenced sample consisted of PBMCs. The CDR3 loop is CASSLGVGNQPQHF. CDR3 nucleotides: TGTGCCAGCAGCTTAGGGGTTGGCAATCAGCCCCAGCATTTT.